This T cell receptor (beta chain) was identified during a study of cytomegalovirus exposure and HLA in healthy donors. Note on this clone: Its antigen is unknown.

The CDR3 spans 15 residues. CDR1 is SGHRS and CDR2 is YFSETQ in the germline V gene. Trimming stripped 7 bases from V and 4 bases from J, with 18 bases between. The PCR made use of 60 Vbeta and 13 Jbeta primers. As processed by the authors: The authors later counted tens of millions of unique TCR beta chains, roughly 11 million of them shared. The table came from immunoSEQ multiplex PCR; TCRdb's copy has only in-frame clones and leaves some out. Clone size and V and J calls were adopted from that table, with D and trimming inferred from the DNA. The sample has about 170,000 clones, 75% to 85% seen once. Overall study findings and caveats: In a later analysis, parvovirus B19, influenza, CMV and Epstein-Barr virus appeared linked to several top co-occurrence clusters. Analysis was carried out at a later point, and it linked a missense DCLRE1C variant to TCR beta V- and J-gene trimming. An ancestry cluster, one associated with Asian ancestry, reportedly showed fewer N-insertions than the approximately 670-donor mean in a later analysis.

The specimen was PBMCs. The chain carries TRBV5-1 and TRBJ2-1; maybe TRBD1 (5 bases). The receptor was derived from a woman aged 45-60 years in good health and CMV-seronegative. The CDR3 bases are TGCGCCAGCGGCGTAGGACATCAAACTTACAATGAGCAGTTCTTC. Its protein is CASGVGHQTYNEQFF. Full variable domain (rest looked up from reference TRBV5-1 and TRBJ2-1): KAGVTQTPRYLIKTRGQQVTLSCSPISGHRSVSWYQQTPGQGLQFLFEYFSETQRNKGNFPGRFSGRQFSNSRSEMNVSTLELGDSALYLCASGVGHQTYNEQFFGPGTRLTVL.